These 16 T cell receptor beta chains were sequenced from one sample in a study of a mutant IDH1 vaccine in newly diagnosed glioma. Using immunoSEQ multiplex PCR, the repertoire was profiled, and TCRdb retains in-frame clones only, with some absent. This table has 90,000 to 95,000 clones, 83% appearing once. Regarding time point: baseline, week 1 (first vaccination visit). Treatment of the sample: pre-vaccination baseline after standard-of-care therapy. The material was PBMCs, obtained from a glioma patient treated with radiotherapy, temozolomide or both. The receptors shown here come from a woman aged 45-65 years with glioma.

This chain uses TRBV27 with TRBJ2-7; 9 bases are shared with TRBD2. This CDR3 contains 14 residues. V gave up 5 bases and J gave up 4 bases; unmatched junction bases: 6. CDR1 MNHEY and CDR2 SMNVEV come from the germline V gene (reference sequence). CDR3 in DNA: TGTGCCAGCAGTGTAACGACTAGCGGATACGAGCAGTACTTC. The encoded protein is CASSVTTSGYEQYF.

The rearrangement joins TRBV5-1 to TRBJ2-3, with TRBD1 identical over 7 bases. There are 15 residues in the CDR3. Germline CDR1 SGHRS, CDR2 YFSETQ. Trimming removed 4 bases from V and 6 bases from J; junction bases left unmatched: 11. CDR3 loop: CASSASSGGADTQYF. CDR3 sequence (DNA): TGCGCCAGCAGCGCGAGCTCAGGGGGTGCGGATACGCAGTATTTT.

The chain combines TRBV14 with TRBJ2-5; D unresolved. The V end lost 1 base, the J end lost 4 bases, and 10 bases lay between the germline ends. Germline V gives CDR1 SGHDN, CDR2 FVKESK. The CDR3 extends over 14 amino acids. The DNA for the CDR3 is TGTGCCAGCAGCCAAGTTTCTAGTCGAGAGACCCAGTACTTC. Translation: CASSQVSSRETQYF.

On this clone itself: Within the sample, other DNA sequences also encode this same CDR3. The genes are TRBV9 and TRBJ1-2; maybe TRBD1 (5 bases). Germline CDR1 is SGDLS and CDR2 is YYNGEE. V was trimmed by 0 bases and J by 2 bases, leaving 5 bases between them. This CDR3 has 13 amino acids. The CDR3: CASSVDRNYGYTF. DNA for the CDR3: TGTGCCAGCAGCGTAGACAGGAACTATGGCTACACCTTC.

The V call is TRBV14, the J call TRBJ1-1; D uncertain. The CDR3 length is 13 residues. Trimming took 2 bases from V and 3 from J, leaving 7 bases between them. The germline V gene encodes CDR1 SGHDN and CDR2 FVKESK. CDR3 sequence reads: CASSQSLYTEAFF. The CDR3 DNA reads TGTGCCAGCAGCCAATCGCTGTACACTGAAGCTTTCTTT.

This clone was counted a few times. This chain joins TRBV27 and TRBJ1-4; D unresolved. The V end was cut by 6 bases, the J end by 0 bases, with 8 bases between. The CDR3 extends over 14 amino acids. CDR1 is MNHEY, CDR2 SMNVEV, per germline (reference sequence). The CDR3, as DNA: TGTGCCAGCAGACATCCCGCAACTAATGAAAAACTGTTTTTT. Translating gives CASRHPATNEKLFF.

V gene TRBV6-6 combines with J gene TRBJ2-7; 7 positions match TRBD1. Trimming cost V 5 bases and J 0 bases; bases outside gene matches: 10. Germline CDR1 is MNHNY and CDR2 is SVGAGI (reference sequence). The CDR3 is made up of 16 amino acids. CDR3 coding DNA: TGTGCCAGCAGTAAAACCGGGACAGTGAACTCCTACGAGCAGTACTTC. The encoded protein is CASSKTGTVNSYEQYF.

The V and J genes are TRBV7-3 and TRBJ1-1; no clear D. In germline, CDR1 is SGHTA, CDR2 FQGTGA. V lost 1 base, J lost 4 bases, and 7 bases lay in between. CDR3 length: 13 residues. DNA for the CDR3: TGTGCCAGCAGCTTAATGGGCACCACTGAAGCTTTCTTT. It yields the protein CASSLMGTTEAFF.

The chain links TRBV4-1 to TRBJ1-1; TRBD1 matches 7 bases. The J segment lost 7 bases and the V segment lost 4 bases, leaving 12 bases of the junction unmatched. The germline gives CDR1 MGHRA, CDR2 YSYEKL. This CDR3 region has 15 residues. The CDR3 region is CASSPVGQAILEAFF. The DNA of the CDR3 is TGCGCCAGCAGCCCCGTTGGACAGGCCATTCTTGAAGCTTTCTTT.

This rearrangement joins TRBV2 to TRBJ2-7; a possible D gene is TRBD2 (6 bases). Germline V gene data show CDR1 as SNHLY and CDR2 as FYNNEI. Deletions cut 8 bases from V and 4 bases from J, with 15 bases between. The CDR3 runs 13 residues. The CDR3 loop reads CASYAGGRYEQYF. The CDR3 bases are TGTGCCAGCTATGCCGGGGGACGGTACGAGCAGTACTTC. The entire variable domain, with the rest obtained from reference TRBV2 and TRBJ2-7, is as follows: EPEVTQTPSHQVTQMGQEVILRCVPISNHLYFYWYRQILGQKVEFLVSFYNNEISEKSEIFDDQFSVERPDGSNFTLKIRSTKLEDSAMYFCASYAGGRYEQYFGPGTRLTVT.

This chain connects TRBV7-9 to TRBJ2-3; D call uncertain. V lost 5 bases and J lost 6, with 18 bases in between. This CDR3 is 15 amino acids long. Germline CDR1 and CDR2: SEHNR and FQNEAQ (reference sequence). CDR3 DNA sequence: TGTGCCAGCAGCCCGGCGGCTAGTTCCCGGGATACGCAGTATTTT. This translates into CASSPAASSRDTQYF.

The chain uses TRBV7-2 and TRBJ1-1; D may be TRBD1 (5 bases). The CDR3 totals 15 residues. V gave up 1 base and J gave up 1 base, with 10 bases separating them. CDR1 is SGHTA and CDR2 is FQGNSA in the germline V gene. This chain's CDR3 is CASSLVSGANTEAFF. CDR3 bases: TGTGCCAGCAGCTTAGTCTCCGGGGCGAACACTGAAGCTTTCTTT.

This chain connects TRBV18 to TRBJ1-4, with D perhaps TRBD1 (6 bases). Germline CDR1 is KGHSH and CDR2 is LQKENI. The length of the CDR3 is 17 residues. V lost 3 bases and J 5 bases, leaving 19 bases between the germline ends. For the CDR3, the DNA is TGTGCCAGCTCACCCGGTCGGGGGGGGCCCAGGAATGAAAAACTGTTTTTT. Its protein product is CASSPGRGGPRNEKLFF.

V usage is TRBV2 and J usage is TRBJ2-5; 11 positions match TRBD2. Germline lookup yields CDR1 SNHLY and CDR2 FYNNEI. This CDR3 is 16 amino acids long. The trim removed 0 bases at V and 5 bases at J, leaving 5 bases unmatched. For the CDR3, the DNA is TGTGCCAGCAGTGAAGCTGTACTAGCGGGGGCCGAGACCCAGTACTTC. Residues: CASSEAVLAGAETQYF.

J is TRBJ1-6 and V is TRBV9; D is unresolved. The CDR3 length is 15 residues. Germline CDR1 and CDR2: SGDLS and YYNGEE. Deletions cut 0 bases from V and 8 bases from J, with 12 bases between. Written as DNA, the CDR3 is TGTGCCAGCAGCGTAGCTTTATCCGGGGATTCACCCCTCCACTTT. Protein sequence: CASSVALSGDSPLHF.

The genes are TRBV9 and TRBJ1-6; D is possibly TRBD1 (6 bases). CDR3 length: 16 amino acids. V dropped 3 bases and J dropped 10 bases, with 20 bases sitting between them. Germline loops: CDR1 SGDLS, CDR2 YYNGEE. The CDR3 sequence is CASSDGDMGEESPLHF. Written as DNA, the CDR3 is TGTGCCAGCAGCGACGGGGACATGGGCGAAGAGTCACCCCTCCACTTT.